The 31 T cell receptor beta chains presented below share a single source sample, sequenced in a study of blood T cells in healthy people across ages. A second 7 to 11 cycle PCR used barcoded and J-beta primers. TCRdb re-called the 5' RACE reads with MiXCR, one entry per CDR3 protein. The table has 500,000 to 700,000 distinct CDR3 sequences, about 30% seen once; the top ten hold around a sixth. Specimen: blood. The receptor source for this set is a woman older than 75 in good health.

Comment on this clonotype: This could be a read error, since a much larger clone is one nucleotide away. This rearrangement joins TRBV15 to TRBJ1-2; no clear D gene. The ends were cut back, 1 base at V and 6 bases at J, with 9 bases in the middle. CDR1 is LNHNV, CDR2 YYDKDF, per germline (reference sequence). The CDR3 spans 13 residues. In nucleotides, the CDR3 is TGTGCCACCAGCAGAGGACAACGCGATGGCTACACCTTC. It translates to CATSRGQRDGYTF.

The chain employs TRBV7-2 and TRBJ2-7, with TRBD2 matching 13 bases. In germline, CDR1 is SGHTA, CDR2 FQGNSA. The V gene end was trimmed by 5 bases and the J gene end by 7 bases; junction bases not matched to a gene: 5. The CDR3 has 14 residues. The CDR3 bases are TGTGCCAGCAGCAGGCCGGGACTAGCGGGAGAGCAGTACTTC. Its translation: CASSRPGLAGEQYF.

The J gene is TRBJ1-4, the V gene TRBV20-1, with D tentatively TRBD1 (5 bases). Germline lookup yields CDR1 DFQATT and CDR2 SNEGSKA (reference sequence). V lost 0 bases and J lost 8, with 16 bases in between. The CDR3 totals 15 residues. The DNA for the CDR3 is TGCAGTGCTAGAGACTCGTTGGGGGGTGGAGAAAAACTGTTTTTT. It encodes CSARDSLGGGEKLFF.

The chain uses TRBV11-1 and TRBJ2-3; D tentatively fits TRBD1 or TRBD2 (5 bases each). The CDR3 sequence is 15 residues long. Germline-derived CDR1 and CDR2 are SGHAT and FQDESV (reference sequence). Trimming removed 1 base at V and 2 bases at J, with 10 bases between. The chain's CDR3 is CASSLVGRITDTQYF. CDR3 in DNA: TGTGCCAGCAGCTTAGTGGGACGAATCACAGATACGCAGTATTTT.

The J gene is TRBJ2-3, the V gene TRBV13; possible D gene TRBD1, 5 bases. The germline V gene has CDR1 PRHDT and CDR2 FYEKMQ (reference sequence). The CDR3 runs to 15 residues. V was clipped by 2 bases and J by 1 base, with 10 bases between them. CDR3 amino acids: CASSLTGHGTDTQYF. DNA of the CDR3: TGTGCCAGCAGCTTAACAGGACACGGCACAGATACGCAGTATTTT.

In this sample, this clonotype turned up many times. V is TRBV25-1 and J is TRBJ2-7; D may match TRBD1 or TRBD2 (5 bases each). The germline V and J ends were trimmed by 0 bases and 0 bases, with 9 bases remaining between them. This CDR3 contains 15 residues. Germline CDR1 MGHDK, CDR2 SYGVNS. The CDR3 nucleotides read TGTGCCAGCAGTGAATACGGGGCCCGCTCCTACGAGCAGTACTTC. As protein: CASSEYGARSYEQYF.

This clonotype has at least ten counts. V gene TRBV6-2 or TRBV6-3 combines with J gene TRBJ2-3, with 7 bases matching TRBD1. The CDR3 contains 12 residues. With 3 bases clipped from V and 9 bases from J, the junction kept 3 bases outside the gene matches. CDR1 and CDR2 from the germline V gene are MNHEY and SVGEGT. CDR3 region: CASSYGTVTQYF. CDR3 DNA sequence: TGTGCCAGCAGTTATGGGACAGTAACGCAGTATTTT.

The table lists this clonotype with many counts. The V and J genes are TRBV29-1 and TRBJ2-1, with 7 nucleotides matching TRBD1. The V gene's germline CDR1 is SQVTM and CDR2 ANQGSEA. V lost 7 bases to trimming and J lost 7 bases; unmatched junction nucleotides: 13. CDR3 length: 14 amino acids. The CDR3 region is CSARDSPPRNEQFF. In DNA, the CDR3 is TGCAGCGCCCGGGACAGTCCTCCTAGAAATGAGCAGTTCTTC.

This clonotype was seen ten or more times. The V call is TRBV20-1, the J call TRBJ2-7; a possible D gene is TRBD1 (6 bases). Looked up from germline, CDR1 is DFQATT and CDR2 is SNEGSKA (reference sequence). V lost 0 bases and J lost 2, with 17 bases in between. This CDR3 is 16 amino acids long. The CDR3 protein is CSARDRRGGYTYEQYF. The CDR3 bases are TGCAGTGCTAGAGATCGACGAGGGGGTTACACCTACGAGCAGTACTTC.

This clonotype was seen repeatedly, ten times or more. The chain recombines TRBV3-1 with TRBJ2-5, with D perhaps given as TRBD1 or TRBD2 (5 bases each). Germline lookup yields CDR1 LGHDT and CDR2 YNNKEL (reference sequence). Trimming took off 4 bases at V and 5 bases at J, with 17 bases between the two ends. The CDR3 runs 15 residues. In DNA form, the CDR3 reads TGTGCCAGCAGCCCCGGGACGGTTGATAGGGAGACCCAGTACTTC. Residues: CASSPGTVDRETQYF.

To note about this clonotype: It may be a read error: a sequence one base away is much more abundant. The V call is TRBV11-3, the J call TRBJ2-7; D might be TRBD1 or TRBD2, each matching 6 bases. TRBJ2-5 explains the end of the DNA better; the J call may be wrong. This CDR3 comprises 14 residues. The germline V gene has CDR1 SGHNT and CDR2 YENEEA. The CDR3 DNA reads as TGTGCCGGCAGCTTAGGGGGGCCGGGAGAGACCCAGTACTTC. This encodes CAGSLGGPGETQYF.

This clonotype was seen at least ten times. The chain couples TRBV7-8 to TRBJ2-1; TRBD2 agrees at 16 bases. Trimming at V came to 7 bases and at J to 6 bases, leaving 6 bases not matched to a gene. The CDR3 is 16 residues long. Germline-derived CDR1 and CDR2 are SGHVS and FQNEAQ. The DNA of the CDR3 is TGTGCCAGCACCTTGGGACTAGCGGGGGGGCTCAATGAGCAGTTCTTC. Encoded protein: CASTLGLAGGLNEQFF.

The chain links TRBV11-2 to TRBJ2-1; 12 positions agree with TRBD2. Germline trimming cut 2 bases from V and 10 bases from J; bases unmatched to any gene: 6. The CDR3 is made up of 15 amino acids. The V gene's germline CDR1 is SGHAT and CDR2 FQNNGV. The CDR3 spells CASSLSLAGGQEQFF. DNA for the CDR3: TGTGCCAGCAGCTTATCTCTAGCGGGGGGGCAGGAGCAGTTCTTC.

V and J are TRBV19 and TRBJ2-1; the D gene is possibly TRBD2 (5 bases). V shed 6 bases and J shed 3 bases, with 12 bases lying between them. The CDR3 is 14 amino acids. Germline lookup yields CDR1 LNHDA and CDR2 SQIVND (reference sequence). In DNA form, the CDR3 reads TGTGCCAGTAGGAAGGGAGCCGGCTACAATGAGCAGTTCTTC. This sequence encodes CASRKGAGYNEQFF. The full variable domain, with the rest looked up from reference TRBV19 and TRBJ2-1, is DGGITQSPKYLFRKEGQNVTLSCEQNLNHDAMYWYRQDPGQGLRLIYYSQIVNDFQKGDIAEGYSVSREKKESFPLTVTSAQKNPTAFYLCASRKGAGYNEQFFGPGTRLTVL.

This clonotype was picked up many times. In DNA form, the CDR3 reads TGTGCCAGCAGCTTGGATCAGGGGACAGATACGCAGTATTTT. Translating gives CASSLDQGTDTQYF. This chain uses TRBV5-6 with TRBJ2-3, with TRBD1 as a possible D gene (6 bases). Trimming shortened V by 0 bases and J by 3 bases, and 8 bases separated the two germline ends. This CDR3 region has 14 residues. CDR1 and CDR2 from the germline V gene are SGHDT and YYEEEE.

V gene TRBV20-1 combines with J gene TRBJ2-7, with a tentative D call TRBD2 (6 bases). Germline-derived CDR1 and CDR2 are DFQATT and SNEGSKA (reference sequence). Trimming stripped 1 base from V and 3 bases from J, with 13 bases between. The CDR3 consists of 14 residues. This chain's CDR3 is CSARGRRRDYEQYF. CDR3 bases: TGCAGTGCTAGAGGACGGAGGCGGGACTACGAGCAGTACTTC.

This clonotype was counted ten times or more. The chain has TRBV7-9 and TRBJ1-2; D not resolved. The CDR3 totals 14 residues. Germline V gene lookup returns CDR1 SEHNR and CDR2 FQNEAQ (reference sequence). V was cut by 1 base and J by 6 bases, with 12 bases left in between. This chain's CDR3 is CASSLEIQNHGYTF. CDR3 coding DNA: TGTGCCAGCAGCTTAGAGATACAAAACCATGGCTACACCTTC.

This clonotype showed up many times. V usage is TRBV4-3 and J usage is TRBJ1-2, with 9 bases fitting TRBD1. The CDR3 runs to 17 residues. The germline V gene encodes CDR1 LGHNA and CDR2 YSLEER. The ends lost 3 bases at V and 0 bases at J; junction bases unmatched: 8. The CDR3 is CASSQTDRGYSNYGYTF. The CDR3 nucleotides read TGCGCCAGCAGCCAGACGGACAGGGGTTATTCTAACTATGGCTACACCTTC.

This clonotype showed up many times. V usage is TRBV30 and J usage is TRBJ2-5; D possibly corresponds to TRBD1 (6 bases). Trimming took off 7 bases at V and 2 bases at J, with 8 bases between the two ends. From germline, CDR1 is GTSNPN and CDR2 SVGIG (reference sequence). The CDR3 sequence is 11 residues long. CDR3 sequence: CALTGQETQYF. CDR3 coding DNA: TGTGCCTTGACAGGACAAGAGACCCAGTACTTC. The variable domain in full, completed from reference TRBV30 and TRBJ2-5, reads SQTIHQWPATLVQPVGSPLSLECTVEGTSNPNLYWYRQAAGRGLQLLFYSVGIGQISSEVPQNLSASRPQDRQFILSSKKLLLSDSGFYLCALTGQETQYFGPGTRLLVL.

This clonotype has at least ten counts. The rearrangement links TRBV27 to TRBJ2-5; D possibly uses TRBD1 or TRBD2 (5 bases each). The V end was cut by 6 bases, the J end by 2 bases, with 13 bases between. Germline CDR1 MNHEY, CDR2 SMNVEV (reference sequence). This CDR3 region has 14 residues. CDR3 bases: TGTGCCAGCAGCCCTCCGGGGCGTCAAGAGACCCAGTACTTC. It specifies CASSPPGRQETQYF.

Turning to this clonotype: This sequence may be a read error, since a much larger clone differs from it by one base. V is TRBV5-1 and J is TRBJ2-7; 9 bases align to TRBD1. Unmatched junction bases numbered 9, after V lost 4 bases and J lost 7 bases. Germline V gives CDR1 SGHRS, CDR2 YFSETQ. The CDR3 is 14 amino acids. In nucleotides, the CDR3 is TGCGCCAGCAGCACGGGACAGGGCTACAATGAGCAGTACTTC. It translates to CASSTGQGYNEQYF.

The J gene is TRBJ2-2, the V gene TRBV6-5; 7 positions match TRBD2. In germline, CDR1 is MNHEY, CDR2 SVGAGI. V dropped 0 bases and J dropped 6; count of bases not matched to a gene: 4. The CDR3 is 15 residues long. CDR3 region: CASSYSAGRAGELFF. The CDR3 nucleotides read TGTGCCAGCAGTTACTCGGCGGGGAGGGCCGGGGAGCTGTTTTTT.

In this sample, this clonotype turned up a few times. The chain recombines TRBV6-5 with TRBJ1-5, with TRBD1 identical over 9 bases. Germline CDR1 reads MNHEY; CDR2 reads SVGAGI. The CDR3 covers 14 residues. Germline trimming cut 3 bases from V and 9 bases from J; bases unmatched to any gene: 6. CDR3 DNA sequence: TGTGCCAGCAGTTATTCGACAGGGGGATCGCCCCAGCATTTT. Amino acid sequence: CASSYSTGGSPQHF.

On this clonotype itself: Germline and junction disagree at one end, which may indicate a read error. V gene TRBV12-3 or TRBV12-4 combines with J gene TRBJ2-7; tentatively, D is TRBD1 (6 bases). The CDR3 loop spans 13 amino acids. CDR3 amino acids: CASSCGQSYEQDF. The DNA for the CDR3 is TGTGCCAGCAGTTGTGGACAGAGCTACGAGCAGGACTTC.

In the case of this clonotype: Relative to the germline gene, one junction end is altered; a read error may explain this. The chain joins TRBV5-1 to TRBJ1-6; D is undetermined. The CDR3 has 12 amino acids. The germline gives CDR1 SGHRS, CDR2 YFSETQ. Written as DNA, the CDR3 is TGCGCCAGCAGCCCGGGTGGACCACCCCCCCACTTT. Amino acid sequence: CASSPGGPPPHF.

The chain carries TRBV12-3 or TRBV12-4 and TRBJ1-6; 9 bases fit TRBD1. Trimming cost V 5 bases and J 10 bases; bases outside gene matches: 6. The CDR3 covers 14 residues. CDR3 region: CASSLQGAKSPLHF. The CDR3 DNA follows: TGTGCCAGCAGTCTACAGGGGGCGAAGTCACCCCTCCACTTT.

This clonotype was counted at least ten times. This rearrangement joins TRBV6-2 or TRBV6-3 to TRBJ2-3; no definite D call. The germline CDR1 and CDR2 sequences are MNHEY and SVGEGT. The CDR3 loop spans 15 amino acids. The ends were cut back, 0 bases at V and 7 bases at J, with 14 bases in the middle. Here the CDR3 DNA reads TGTGCCAGCAGTTACTCGCTGGGAAAAGAAAATACGCAGTATTTT. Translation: CASSYSLGKENTQYF.

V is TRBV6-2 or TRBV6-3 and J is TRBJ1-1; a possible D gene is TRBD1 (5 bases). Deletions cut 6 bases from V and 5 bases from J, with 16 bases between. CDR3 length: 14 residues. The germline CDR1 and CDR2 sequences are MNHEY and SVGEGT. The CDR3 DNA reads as TGTGCCAGCAGACAGGTTCGAACGGGGACTGAAGCTTTCTTT. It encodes CASRQVRTGTEAFF.

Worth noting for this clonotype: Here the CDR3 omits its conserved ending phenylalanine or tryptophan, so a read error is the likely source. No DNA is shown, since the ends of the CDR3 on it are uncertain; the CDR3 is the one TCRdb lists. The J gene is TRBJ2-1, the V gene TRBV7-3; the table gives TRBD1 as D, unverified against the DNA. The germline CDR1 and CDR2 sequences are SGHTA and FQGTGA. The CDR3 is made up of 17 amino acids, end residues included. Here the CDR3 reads CASSLSPTVKGRNEQFT.

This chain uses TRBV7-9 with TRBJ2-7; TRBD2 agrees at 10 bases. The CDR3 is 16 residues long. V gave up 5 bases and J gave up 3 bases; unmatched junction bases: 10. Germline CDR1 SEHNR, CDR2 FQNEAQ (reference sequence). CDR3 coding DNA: TGTGCCAGCAGCCCGACAGGACTAGCGGTGAACTACGAGCAGTACTTC. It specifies CASSPTGLAVNYEQYF.

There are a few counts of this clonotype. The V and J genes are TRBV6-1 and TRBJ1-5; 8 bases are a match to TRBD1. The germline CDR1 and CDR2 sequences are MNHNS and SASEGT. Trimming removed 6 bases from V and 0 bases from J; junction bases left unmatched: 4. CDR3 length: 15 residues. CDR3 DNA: TGTGCCAGCAGGAGGGGACAGGATAGCAATCAGCCCCAGCATTTT. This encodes CASRRGQDSNQPQHF.